This T cell receptor beta chain originates from a study of blood T cell repertoires in COVID-19. Study context: T cells, B-cell-depleted T cells, or PBMCs supplied cDNA or gDNA.

This CDR3 spans 13 amino acids. V shed 5 bases and J shed 5 bases, with 8 bases lying between them. The V gene's germline CDR1 is SGHDT and CDR2 YYEEEE. Assay: immunoSEQ multiplex PCR; the TCRdb copy retains only in-frame clones and omits some. The data show 200,000 or so clones, approximately 89% seen once. The genes are TRBV5-6 and TRBJ1-6; weak D call: TRBD1 (5 bases). What was sequenced was PBMCs or T cells enriched from blood (not recorded which). The TCR was taken from a middle-aged woman with acute COVID-19. The CDR3 spells CASRRQNNSPLHF. The CDR3 DNA reads as TGTGCCAGCAGGAGACAGAATAATTCACCCCTCCACTTT.